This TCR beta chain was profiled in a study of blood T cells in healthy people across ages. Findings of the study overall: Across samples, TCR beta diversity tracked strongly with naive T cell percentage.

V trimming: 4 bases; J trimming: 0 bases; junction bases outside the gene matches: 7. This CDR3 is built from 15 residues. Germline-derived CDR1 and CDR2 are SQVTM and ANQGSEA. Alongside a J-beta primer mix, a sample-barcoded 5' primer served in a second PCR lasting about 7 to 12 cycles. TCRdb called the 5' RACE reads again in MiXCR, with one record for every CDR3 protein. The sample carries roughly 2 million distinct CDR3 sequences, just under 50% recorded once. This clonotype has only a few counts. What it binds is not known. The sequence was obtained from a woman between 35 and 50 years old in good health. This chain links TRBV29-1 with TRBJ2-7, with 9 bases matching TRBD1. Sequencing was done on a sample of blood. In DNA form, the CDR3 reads TGCAGCGTTGCACCTTCGGACAGGGGCTCCTACGAGCAGTACTTC. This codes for CSVAPSDRGSYEQYF.